This T cell receptor (beta chain) was recorded in a study of shared clonotypes between healthy human individuals. Researchers sequenced unsorted PBMC DNA using ten immunoSEQ deep assay plates. Using immunoSEQ multiplex PCR, the repertoire was profiled, and TCRdb retains in-frame clones only, with some absent. The sample yields fewer than 600,000 clones, 79% seen once. The V gene's germline CDR1 is MDHEN and CDR2 SYDVKM. The J segment lost 6 bases and the V segment lost 5 bases, leaving 10 bases of the junction unmatched. The CDR3 contains 15 residues. Each unsorted sample relied on approximately 94 million PBMCs as its source of genomic DNA.

The chain joins TRBV28 to TRBJ2-1, with 7 nucleotides matching TRBD2. The sample comprised PBMCs. This TCR was recovered from a middle-aged woman in good health. Some clones in this sample may be carry-over from other donors' samples. CDR3 residues: CASSVWGGRGNEQFF. In nucleotides, the CDR3 is TGTGCCAGCAGTGTCTGGGGCGGGAGAGGCAATGAGCAGTTCTTC.